This TCR beta chain was found in a study of CD8 T cells in ankylosing spondylitis. General study results and limits: As for the disease-linked clones, they showed a CD8+ phenotype and occurred at relatively low frequencies in peripheral blood. Disease-associated clones were reportedly significantly overrepresented in matched ankylosing spondylitis synovial fluid.

At least ten counts were recorded for this clonotype. Its cognate antigen is unknown. The CDR3 totals 16 residues. The junction had 12 bases not matched to a gene; V was cut back by 2 bases and J by 2 bases. Germline V lookup: CDR1 DFQATT, CDR2 SNEGSKA (reference sequence). For TCR beta, libraries came from quantitative 5'-RACE with molecular barcodes. MiXCR, applied by TCRdb to the 5' RACE reads, yields one record per CDR3 protein. The sample holds about 170,000 distinct CDR3 sequences, roughly 18% seen once. Sequenced input: blood, either unsorted or a sorted T cell fraction (not recorded which). The genes are TRBV20-1 and TRBJ2-7; 7 positions match TRBD1. The clonotype originates from a male donor with ankylosing spondylitis or in good health (not recorded which). CDR3: CSARLITRDSPYEQYF. Written as DNA, the CDR3 is TGCAGTGCTAGACTAATTACCCGGGACAGTCCCTACGAGCAGTACTTC.